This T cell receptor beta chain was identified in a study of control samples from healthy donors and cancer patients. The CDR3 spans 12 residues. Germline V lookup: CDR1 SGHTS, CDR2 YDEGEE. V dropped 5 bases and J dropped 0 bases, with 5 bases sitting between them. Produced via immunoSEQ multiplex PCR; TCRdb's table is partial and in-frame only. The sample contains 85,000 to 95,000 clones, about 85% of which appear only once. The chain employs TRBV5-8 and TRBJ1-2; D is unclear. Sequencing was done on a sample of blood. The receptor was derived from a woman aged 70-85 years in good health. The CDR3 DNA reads TGTGCCAGCAGTCGAGCTAACTATGGCTACACCTTC. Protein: CASSRANYGYTF.